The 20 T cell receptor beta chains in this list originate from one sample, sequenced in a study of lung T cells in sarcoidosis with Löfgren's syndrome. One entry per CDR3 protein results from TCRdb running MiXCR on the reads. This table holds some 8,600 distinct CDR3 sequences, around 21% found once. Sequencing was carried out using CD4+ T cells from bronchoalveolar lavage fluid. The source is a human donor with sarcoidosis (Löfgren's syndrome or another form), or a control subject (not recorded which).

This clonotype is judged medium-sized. The CDR3, as DNA: TGCAGTGCTCTTACGAGGGACAGACAGTACACCTTC. Its translation is CSALTRDRQYTF. The chain uses TRBV20-1 and TRBJ1-2; 7 bases agree with TRBD1. The length of the CDR3 is 12 residues. Germline CDR1 DFQATT, CDR2 SNEGSKA (reference sequence). J was trimmed by 11 bases and V by 5 bases; bases with no gene match: 11.

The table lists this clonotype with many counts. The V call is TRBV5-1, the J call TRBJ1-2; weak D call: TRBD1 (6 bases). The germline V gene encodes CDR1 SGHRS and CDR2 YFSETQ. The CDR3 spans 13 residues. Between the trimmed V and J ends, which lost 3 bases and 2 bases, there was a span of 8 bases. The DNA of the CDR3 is TGCGCCAGCAGCTCTGGACAGAACTATGGCTACACCTTC. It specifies CASSSGQNYGYTF. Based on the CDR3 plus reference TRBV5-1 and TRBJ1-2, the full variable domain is KAGVTQTPRYLIKTRGQQVTLSCSPISGHRSVSWYQQTPGQGLQFLFEYFSETQRNKGNFPGRFSGRQFSNSRSEMNVSTLELGDSALYLCASSSGQNYGYTFGSGTRLTVV.

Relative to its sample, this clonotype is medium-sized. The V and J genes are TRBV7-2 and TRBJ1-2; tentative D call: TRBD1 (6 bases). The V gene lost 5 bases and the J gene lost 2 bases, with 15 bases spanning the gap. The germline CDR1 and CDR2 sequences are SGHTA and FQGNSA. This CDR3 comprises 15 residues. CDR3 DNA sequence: TGTGCCAGCAGCGTATCGCTCACAGGGAACTATGGCTACACCTTC. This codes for CASSVSLTGNYGYTF.

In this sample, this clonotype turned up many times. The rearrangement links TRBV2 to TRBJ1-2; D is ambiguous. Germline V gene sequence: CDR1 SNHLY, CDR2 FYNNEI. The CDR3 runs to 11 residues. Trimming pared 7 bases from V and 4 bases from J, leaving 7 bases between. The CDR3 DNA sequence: TGTGCCAGCACGGGTTTCTATGGCTACACCTTC. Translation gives CASTGFYGYTF.

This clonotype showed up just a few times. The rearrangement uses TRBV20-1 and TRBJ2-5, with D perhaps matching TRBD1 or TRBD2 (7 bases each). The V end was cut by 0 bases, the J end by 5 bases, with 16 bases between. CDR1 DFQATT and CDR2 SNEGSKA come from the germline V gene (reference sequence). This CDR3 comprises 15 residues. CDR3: CSARDAQGGLETQYF. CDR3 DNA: TGCAGTGCTAGAGACGCTCAGGGGGGGCTGGAGACCCAGTACTTC.

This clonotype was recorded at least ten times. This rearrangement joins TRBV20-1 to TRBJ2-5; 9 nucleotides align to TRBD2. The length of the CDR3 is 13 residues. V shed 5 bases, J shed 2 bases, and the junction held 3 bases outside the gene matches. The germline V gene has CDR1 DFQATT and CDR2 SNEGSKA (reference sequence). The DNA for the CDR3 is TGCAGTGCTGCGGGGGGGCGGCAAGAGACCCAGTACTTC. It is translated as CSAAGGRQETQYF.

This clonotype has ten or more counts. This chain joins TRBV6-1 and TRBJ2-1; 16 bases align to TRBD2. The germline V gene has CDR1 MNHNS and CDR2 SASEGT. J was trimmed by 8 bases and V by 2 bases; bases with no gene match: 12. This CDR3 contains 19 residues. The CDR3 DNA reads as TGTGCCAGCAGTGAAAATTCAATGGTGGGGACTAGCGGGGGGGATGAGCAGTTCTTC. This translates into CASSENSMVGTSGGDEQFF.

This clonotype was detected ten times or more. CDR3: CASNRQGEGQPQHF. The CDR3 DNA reads as TGTGCCAGCAACCGGCAGGGAGAGGGTCAGCCCCAGCATTTT. This rearrangement joins TRBV7-2 to TRBJ1-5; possible D gene TRBD1, 5 bases. The V gene lost 7 bases and the J gene lost 6 bases, with 16 bases spanning the gap. From germline, CDR1 is SGHTA and CDR2 FQGNSA. The CDR3 length is 14 residues.

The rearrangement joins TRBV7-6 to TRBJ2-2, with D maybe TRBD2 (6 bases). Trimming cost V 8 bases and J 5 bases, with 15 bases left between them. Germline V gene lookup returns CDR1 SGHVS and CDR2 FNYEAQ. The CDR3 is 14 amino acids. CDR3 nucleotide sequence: TGTGCCAGCTCCCGACTAGATCCGACCGGGGAGCTGTTTTTT. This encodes CASSRLDPTGELFF.

The DNA for the CDR3 is TGCGCCAGCAGTGAGTCGGCAGGGAGCACAGATACGCAGTATTTT. This translates into CASSESAGSTDTQYF. This chain connects TRBV10-1 to TRBJ2-3; TRBD1 is a possible D gene (5 bases). CDR1 is WNHNN, CDR2 SYGVQD, per germline (reference sequence). The CDR3 length is 15 residues. V gave up 0 bases and J gave up 0 bases, with 7 bases separating them.

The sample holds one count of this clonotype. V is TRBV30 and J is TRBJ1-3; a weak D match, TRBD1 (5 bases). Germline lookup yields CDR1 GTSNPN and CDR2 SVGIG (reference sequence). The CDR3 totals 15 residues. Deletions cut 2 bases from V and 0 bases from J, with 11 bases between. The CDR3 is CAWSLGVLSGNTIYF. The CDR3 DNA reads TGTGCCTGGAGTTTAGGGGTTCTCTCTGGAAACACCATATATTTT.

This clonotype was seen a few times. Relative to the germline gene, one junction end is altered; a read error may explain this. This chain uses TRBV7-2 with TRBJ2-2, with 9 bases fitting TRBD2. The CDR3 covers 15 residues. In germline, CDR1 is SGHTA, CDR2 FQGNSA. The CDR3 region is CASSLRGGHVGELFF. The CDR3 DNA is TGTGCCAGCAGCTTGCGGGGGGGCCACGTCGGGGAGCTGTTTTTC.

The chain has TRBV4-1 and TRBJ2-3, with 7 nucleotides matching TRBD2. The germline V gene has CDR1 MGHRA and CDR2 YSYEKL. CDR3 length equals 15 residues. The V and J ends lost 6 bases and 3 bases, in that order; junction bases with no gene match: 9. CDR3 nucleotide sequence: TGCGCCAGCAGTATAGGCGGGGGAGGGACAGATACGCAGTATTTT. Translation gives CASSIGGGGTDTQYF.

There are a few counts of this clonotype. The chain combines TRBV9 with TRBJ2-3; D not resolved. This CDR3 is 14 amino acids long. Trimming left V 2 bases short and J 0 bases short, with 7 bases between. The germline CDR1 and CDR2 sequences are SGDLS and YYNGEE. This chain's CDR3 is CASSVHSSTDTQYF. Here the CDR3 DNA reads TGTGCCAGCAGCGTCCACTCTAGCACAGATACGCAGTATTTT. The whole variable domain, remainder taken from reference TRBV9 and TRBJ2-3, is DSGVTQTPKHLITATGQRVTLRCSPRSGDLSVYWYQQSLDQGLQFLIQYYNGEERAKGNILERFSAQQFPDLHSELNLSSLELGDSALYFCASSVHSSTDTQYFGPGTRLTVL.

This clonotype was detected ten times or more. The CDR3: CASSPGTKRNEQFF. As DNA, the CDR3 is TGTGCCAGCAGCCCCGGGACTAAACGCAATGAGCAGTTCTTC. J is TRBJ2-1 and V is TRBV4-2; 7 positions agree with TRBD2. The CDR3 covers 14 residues. Germline V gene lookup returns CDR1 LGHNA and CDR2 YNFKEQ. J gave up 6 bases and V 4 bases, and 6 bases lay outside the gene matches.

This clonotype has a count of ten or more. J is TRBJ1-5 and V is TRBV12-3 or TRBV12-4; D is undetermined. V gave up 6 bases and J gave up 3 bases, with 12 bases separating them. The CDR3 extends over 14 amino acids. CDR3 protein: CASSRDGYNQPQHF. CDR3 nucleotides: TGTGCCAGCAGCCGCGACGGGTACAATCAGCCCCAGCATTTT.

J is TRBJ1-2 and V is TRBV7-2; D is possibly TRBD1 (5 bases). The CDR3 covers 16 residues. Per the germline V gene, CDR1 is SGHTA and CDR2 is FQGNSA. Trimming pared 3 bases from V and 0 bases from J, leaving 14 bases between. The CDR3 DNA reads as TGTGCCAGCAGCTTTCAAGACGGGGCGGCTAACTATGGCTACACCTTC. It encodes CASSFQDGAANYGYTF.

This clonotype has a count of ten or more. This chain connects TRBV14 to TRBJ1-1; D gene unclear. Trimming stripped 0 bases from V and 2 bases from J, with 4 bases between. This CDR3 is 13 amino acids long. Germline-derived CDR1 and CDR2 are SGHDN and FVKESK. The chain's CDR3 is CASSQDHNTEAFF. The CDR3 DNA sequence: TGTGCCAGCAGCCAAGATCATAACACTGAAGCTTTCTTT.

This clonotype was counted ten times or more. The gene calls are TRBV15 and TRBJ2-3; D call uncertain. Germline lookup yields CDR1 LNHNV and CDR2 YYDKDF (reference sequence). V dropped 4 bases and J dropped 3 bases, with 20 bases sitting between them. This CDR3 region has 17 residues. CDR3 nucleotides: TGTGCCACCAGCACCACCCCAAGGTCCCAAGGGACAGATACGCAGTATTTT. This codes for CATSTTPRSQGTDTQYF.

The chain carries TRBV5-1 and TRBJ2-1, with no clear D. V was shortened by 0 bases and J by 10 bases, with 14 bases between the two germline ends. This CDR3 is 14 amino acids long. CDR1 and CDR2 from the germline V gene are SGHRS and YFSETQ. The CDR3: CASSLGSYDMEQFF. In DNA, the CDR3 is TGCGCCAGCAGCTTGGGAAGTTACGATATGGAGCAGTTCTTC.